This TCR beta chain was sequenced for a study of blood T cell repertoires in COVID-19 (TCRdb year 2020). With regard to the full study: Samples covering the acute and convalescent phases of COVID-19 were provided by collaborators in the United States, Italy and Spain. Nearly every sample came with metadata listing a de-identified subject ID, COVID-19 status, age in years and sex. Subjects who had been exposed to COVID-19, were actively infected with it, or had recovered from it provided the deeply sampled blood TCRbeta repertoires that made up the dataset. The repertoires were released in a freely available public database meant as a resource for research on the immune response to SARS-CoV-2. The material from the prospective study consisted of cDNA or gDNA derived from T cells, B-cell-depleted T cells, or PBMCs. Samples came from the ongoing ImmuneRACE study (first 160 participants) plus 1,254 subjects from 6 global collaborators. Where HLA class I and class II types were available, the types were taken from metadata supplied by the sample provider, not from assay-based typing. Points the paper makes about the study in general: Clinical and demographic metadata were provided uncurated, with the amount varying by source and participant.

At one collaborating source in Seattle, patients were enrolled during active infection and were followed longitudinally through the course of disease. The collaborating institutions used their own protocols to collect whole blood in K2EDTA tubes. For TCRbeta analysis, collaborator samples were shipped as frozen whole blood, as isolated PBMCs, or as DNA extracted from either sample type. TCRbeta CDR3 regions were amplified from genomic DNA by means of the immunoSEQ Assay, a bias-controlled multiplex PCR. As for the authors' bioinformatics: The number of nucleated cells in each sample was estimated by amplification of reference gene primers within the assay. To quantify the absolute abundance of each unique TCRbeta CDR3 rearrangement, sequence reads were collapsed and filtered. Productive Simpson clonality was computed per sample as the square root of Simpson's diversity index over productive rearrangements. In TCRdb, the immuneACCESS table is reduced to in-frame sequences with V and J assigned. These tables do not hold every clone; where another copy was compared, an unresolved V gene accounts for under half, and the others remain unexplained. V and J calls and clone size are as listed in that table; D and trimming were resolved from the DNA. The sample records 75,000 to 95,000 clones, approximately 74% of which are singletons. The top ten clonotypes cover 3.5% to 4% of the sample.

To note about this clone: Its antigen is still unknown. Base qualities are not recorded, but no much larger clone differs from it by a single base.

For CDR1 and CDR2, the germline V gene lists SGHVS and FQNEAQ. V is pruned by 3 bases and J by 3 bases, leaving 7 bases of the junction without a gene match. From the cysteine through the phenylalanine, the CDR3 covers 15 amino acids. Only the CDR3 portion is preserved as DNA: 45 bases, with reading frame beginning at the first base. Sequenced material: peripheral blood. This chain joins TRBV7-8 to TRBJ1-2; TRBD1 fits 7 bases in the junction. The receptor was derived from a man aged 65-85 years with COVID-19, enrolled during active disease. The DNA sequence is TGTGCCAGCAGCTTGGGCACGGGACAGTACTATGGCTACACCTTC. This codes for CASSLGTGQYYGYTF.